The next 25 T cell receptor beta chains were all read from a single sample in a study of radiotherapy plus CTLA-4 blockade in lung cancer. Libraries were prepared by immunoSEQ multiplex PCR; TCRdb keeps only in-frame clonotypes and omits some of them. The repertoire holds about 86,000 clones, with less than 90% as singletons. The source material was peripheral blood, sampled from a patient treated with radiotherapy plus ipilimumab. These receptor sequences come from a human donor with non-small cell lung cancer who had stable disease on radiotherapy plus ipilimumab.

This chain uses TRBV10-1 with TRBJ2-7, with D possibly being TRBD1 (6 bases). The CDR3 contains 16 residues. Trimming shortened V by 4 bases and J by 0 bases, and 16 bases separated the two germline ends. The germline gives CDR1 WNHNN, CDR2 SYGVQD (reference sequence). The CDR3 DNA is TGCGCCAGCAGTGGACGAGGGGGACGGGGCTCCTACGAGCAGTACTTC. Its translation is CASSGRGGRGSYEQYF.

The V gene is TRBV9, the J gene TRBJ1-3; D ambiguous. The CDR3 has 14 residues. The ends were cut back, 4 bases at V and 4 bases at J, with 12 bases in the middle. In germline, CDR1 is SGDLS, CDR2 YYNGEE. The CDR3 spells CASSPGGPGNTIYF. The CDR3 DNA is TGTGCCAGCAGCCCCGGTGGGCCAGGAAACACCATATATTTT.

The V gene is TRBV30, the J gene TRBJ2-2, with 7 bases lining up with TRBD1. V shed 5 bases and J 1 base; nucleotides not matched to a gene: 4. Germline CDR1 is GTSNPN and CDR2 is SVGIG (reference sequence). This CDR3 spans 14 amino acids. The CDR3 bases are TGTGCCTGGGGGACAGCTATGAACACCGGGGAGCTGTTTTTT. Translated: CAWGTAMNTGELFF.

This chain links TRBV28 with TRBJ2-7, with 7 bases lining up with TRBD1. Germline CDR1 and CDR2: MDHEN and SYDVKM. This CDR3 is built from 14 residues. Losses at the gene ends were 7 bases for V and 6 bases for J; bases not matched to a gene: 12. The CDR3 loop reads CASIAGTAGTEQYF. Here the CDR3 DNA reads TGTGCCAGCATTGCCGGGACAGCAGGTACCGAGCAGTACTTC.

The chain carries TRBV27 and TRBJ2-5; tentatively, D is TRBD2 (5 bases). Germline-derived CDR1 and CDR2 are MNHEY and SMNVEV (reference sequence). The ends were cut back, 0 bases at V and 7 bases at J, with 12 bases in the middle. The CDR3 runs to 14 residues. This CDR3 is CASSLSVLAGTQYF. The CDR3 coding sequence is TGTGCCAGCAGTTTATCGGTGCTAGCTGGGACCCAGTACTTC.

This chain connects TRBV18 to TRBJ2-1; D remains unclear. Trimming took off 0 bases at V and 5 bases at J, with 14 bases between the two ends. CDR1 is KGHSH and CDR2 is LQKENI in the germline V gene. The CDR3 is 16 residues long. The CDR3 DNA sequence: TGTGCCAGCTCACCACCTTTCCGTTATCAGGACAATGAGCAGTTCTTC. Protein sequence: CASSPPFRYQDNEQFF.

The chain recombines TRBV28 with TRBJ1-1, with D possibly being TRBD1 (5 bases). Germline lookup yields CDR1 MDHEN and CDR2 SYDVKM. This CDR3 is built from 14 residues. Trimming left V 5 bases short and J 3 bases short, with 13 bases between. Here the CDR3 DNA reads TGTGCCAGCAGTCTCCCCGGGACCGACACTGAAGCTTTCTTT. Amino acid sequence: CASSLPGTDTEAFF.

V usage is TRBV5-8 and J usage is TRBJ2-1; D may be TRBD2 (6 bases). Germline V gene lookup returns CDR1 SGHTS and CDR2 YDEGEE. This CDR3 contains 14 residues. Trimming removed 4 bases at V and 9 bases at J, with 17 bases between. This chain's CDR3 is CASSLGLTLGEQFF. Here the CDR3 DNA reads TGTGCCAGCAGCCTGGGACTGACTCTGGGTGAGCAGTTCTTC.

The chain links TRBV28 to TRBJ2-1; possible D gene TRBD2, 5 bases. Germline V gives CDR1 MDHEN, CDR2 SYDVKM. The ends were cut back, 8 bases at V and 2 bases at J, with 22 bases in the middle. This CDR3 has 17 residues. CDR3 coding DNA: TGTGCCAGCTGCCTTGGGCCAAGCGGCGCGACCTACAATGAGCAGTTCTTC. This gives the protein CASCLGPSGATYNEQFF.

This chain connects TRBV4-1 to TRBJ1-5; no clear D. Trimming removed 1 base from V and 4 bases from J, with 14 bases in between. Germline CDR1 MGHRA, CDR2 YSYEKL. This CDR3 spans 16 amino acids. CDR3 in DNA: TGCGCCAGCAGCCAAGTTTTCACCGGGATGAATCAGCCCCAGCATTTT. Residues: CASSQVFTGMNQPQHF.

The chain is built from TRBV18 and TRBJ2-5, with 12 bases that match TRBD2. CDR1 and CDR2 from the germline V gene are KGHSH and LQKENI. Unmatched junction bases numbered 6, after V lost 3 bases and J lost 4 bases. CDR3 length equals 16 residues. Here the CDR3 DNA reads TGTGCCAGCTCACCGGTCCAACTAGCGGGAGGAGAGACCCAGTACTTC. Encoded protein: CASSPVQLAGGETQYF.

The chain recombines TRBV7-3 with TRBJ2-3; no definite D call. The V gene's germline CDR1 is SGHTA and CDR2 FQGTGA. V lost 5 bases and J 0 bases, leaving 18 bases between the germline ends. The CDR3 sequence is 17 residues long. In DNA form, the CDR3 reads TGTGCCAGCAGCCCACAGAGCTGGCGCGGAAGCACAGATACGCAGTATTTT. Its translation: CASSPQSWRGSTDTQYF.

This clone is a singleton in its sample. The genes are TRBV6-1 and TRBJ1-2; 11 bases are shared with TRBD1. This CDR3 has 13 residues. Trimming removed 5 bases from V and 8 bases from J; junction bases left unmatched: 4. Germline CDR1 and CDR2: MNHNS and SASEGT. The CDR3, as DNA: TGTGCCAGCAGTATACGGGACAGGGGGGGCTACACCTTC. Translation: CASSIRDRGGYTF.

The gene calls are TRBV7-9 and TRBJ2-3; the D is unclear. Germline values: CDR1 SEHNR, CDR2 FQNEAQ (reference sequence). Between the trimmed V and J ends, which lost 5 bases and 0 bases, there was a span of 12 bases. The length of the CDR3 is 15 residues. This CDR3 reads CASSKSMASTDTQYF. For the CDR3, the DNA is TGTGCCAGCAGCAAATCTATGGCTAGCACAGATACGCAGTATTTT.

This chain joins TRBV4-1 and TRBJ2-7; D uncertain. Between the trimmed V and J ends, which lost 1 base and 5 bases, there was a span of 12 bases. The germline V gene has CDR1 MGHRA and CDR2 YSYEKL. There are 14 residues in the CDR3. CDR3 sequence (DNA): TGCGCCAGCAGCCAAGGGCCGAGTACGGACGAGCAGTACTTC. Translation: CASSQGPSTDEQYF.

This clone has only a few counts. This sequence joins TRBV7-2 and TRBJ1-6, with a tentative D call TRBD1 (6 bases). V lost 0 bases and J lost 6, with 12 bases in between. The length of the CDR3 is 16 residues. Germline-derived CDR1 and CDR2 are SGHTA and FQGNSA. The CDR3 coding sequence is TGTGCCAGCAGCTTAGCAGGCAGGGGTGGTAATTCACCCCTCCACTTT. This translates into CASSLAGRGGNSPLHF.

The J gene is TRBJ2-5, the V gene TRBV2; no clear D gene. The CDR3 is 15 residues long. Germline CDR1 reads SNHLY; CDR2 reads FYNNEI. V shed 7 bases and J shed 0 bases, with 15 bases lying between them. The CDR3 DNA sequence: TGTGCCAGCATGAACCCAAACCGGTACCAAGAGACCCAGTACTTC. The encoded protein is CASMNPNRYQETQYF.

The chain employs TRBV6-5 and TRBJ2-7; 14 bases agree with TRBD2. V was clipped by 5 bases and J by 7 bases; unmatched bases: 7. CDR3 size: 15 residues. CDR1 and CDR2 from the germline V gene are MNHEY and SVGAGI. CDR3 protein: CASSRTSGGPREQYF. The CDR3 DNA reads as TGTGCCAGCAGTCGGACTAGCGGGGGGCCCAGAGAGCAGTACTTC.

The chain is built from TRBV7-3 and TRBJ2-1; 8 bases map to TRBD2. CDR1 is SGHTA and CDR2 is FQGTGA in the germline V gene. The CDR3 spans 15 residues. With V trimmed by 5 bases and J by 4 bases, 7 bases remained unmatched. CDR3 in amino acids: CASSVGGALYNEQFF. CDR3 sequence (DNA): TGTGCCAGCAGCGTCGGGGGGGCCCTTTACAATGAGCAGTTCTTC. The variable domain in full, with the rest retrieved from reference TRBV7-3 and TRBJ2-1, is GAGVSQTPSNKVTEKGKYVELRCDPISGHTALYWYRQSLGQGPEFLIYFQGTGAADDSGLPNDRFFAVRPEGSVSTLKIQRTERGDSAVYLCASSVGGALYNEQFFGPGTRLTVL.

This clone was found a few times. The chain has TRBV9 and TRBJ1-2; tentative D call: TRBD1 (5 bases). The V and J ends lost 4 bases and 3 bases respectively, with 13 bases between them. Per the germline V gene, CDR1 is SGDLS and CDR2 is YYNGEE. The CDR3 is made up of 14 amino acids. The CDR3 loop is CASSLGVYDYGYTF. CDR3 in DNA: TGTGCCAGCAGCTTGGGGGTGTACGACTATGGCTACACCTTC.

V usage is TRBV28 and J usage is TRBJ1-5, with D possibly being TRBD1 (5 bases). This CDR3 has 15 residues. CDR1 is MDHEN and CDR2 is SYDVKM in the germline V gene. V shed 5 bases and J shed 4 bases, with 15 bases lying between them. Here the CDR3 DNA reads TGTGCCAGCAGTGCCGGGACGGGCCGTAATCAGCCCCAGCATTTT. Translation gives CASSAGTGRNQPQHF.

The chain combines TRBV4-2 with TRBJ2-7, with a possible D match to TRBD2 (5 bases). The CDR3 is made up of 15 amino acids. CDR1 and CDR2 (germline): LGHNA, YNFKEQ. V shed 0 bases and J shed 2 bases, with 11 bases lying between them. CDR3 region: CASSQDRGAAYEQYF. The DNA of the CDR3 is TGTGCCAGCAGCCAAGACCGGGGTGCGGCCTACGAGCAGTACTTC.

The genes are TRBV30 and TRBJ1-1; a possible D gene is TRBD1 (6 bases). Trimming took 0 bases from V and 4 from J, leaving 9 bases between them. Germline V lookup: CDR1 GTSNPN, CDR2 SVGIG (reference sequence). The CDR3 consists of 13 residues. The CDR3: CAWSVRGITEAFF. The CDR3 nucleotides read TGTGCCTGGAGTGTCAGGGGAATCACTGAAGCTTTCTTT.

With respect to this clone: Other DNA sequences of this sample code for an identical CDR3. The chain employs TRBV11-2 and TRBJ2-7; D is perhaps TRBD1 or TRBD2 (5 bases each). The CDR3 is 14 residues long. V lost 1 base and J 3 bases, leaving 10 bases between the germline ends. CDR1 SGHAT and CDR2 FQNNGV come from the germline V gene. The CDR3 DNA reads TGTGCCAGCAGCTTAGGCCAGGGAGTCTACGAGCAGTACTTC. It specifies CASSLGQGVYEQYF.

This clone was detected once. V gene TRBV28 combines with J gene TRBJ1-4, with TRBD1 as a possible D gene (6 bases). V lost 5 bases and J 2 bases, leaving 12 bases between the germline ends. Germline-derived CDR1 and CDR2 are MDHEN and SYDVKM. The CDR3 spans 15 residues. CDR3 in amino acids: CASSQQGVTNEKLFF. In DNA, the CDR3 is TGTGCCAGCAGTCAACAGGGTGTTACTAATGAAAAACTGTTTTTT. Together with reference TRBV28 and TRBJ1-4, the CDR3 gives the full variable domain: DVKVTQSSRYLVKRTGEKVFLECVQDMDHENMFWYRQDPGLGLRLIYFSYDVKMKEKGDIPEGYSVSREKKERFSLILESASTNQTSMYLCASSQQGVTNEKLFFGSGTQLSVL.